The T cell receptor beta chain described here comes from a study of blood T cell repertoires in COVID-19. As for the study in general: In each case, the material was cDNA or gDNA derived from T cells, B-cell-depleted T cells, or PBMCs.

The CDR3 spans 14 residues. With 5 bases removed from V and 7 bases from J, the gap between germline ends came to 15 bases. Germline V gene lookup returns CDR1 ENHRY and CDR2 SYGVKD. In the source study's methods: Amplification of reference gene primers provided the estimated nucleated cell counts. Profiling relied on immunoSEQ multiplex PCR, and the TCRdb table lists in-frame clones only, not all of them. V and J calls and clone size are as listed in that table; D and trimming were resolved from the DNA. Found here are 160,000 or so clones, about 84% of them singletons; the top ten hold 4.5% to 7.5%.

The sample comprised PBMCs or T cells enriched from blood (not recorded which). The V gene is TRBV10-3, the J gene TRBJ1-5, with D perhaps matching TRBD1 (5 bases). The receptor was isolated from a man aged 40-55 years who had recovered from COVID-19. In nucleotides, the CDR3 is TGTGCCATCAGTCAAGAGTTGACAGACCAGCCCCAGCATTTT. Its translation: CAISQELTDQPQHF.